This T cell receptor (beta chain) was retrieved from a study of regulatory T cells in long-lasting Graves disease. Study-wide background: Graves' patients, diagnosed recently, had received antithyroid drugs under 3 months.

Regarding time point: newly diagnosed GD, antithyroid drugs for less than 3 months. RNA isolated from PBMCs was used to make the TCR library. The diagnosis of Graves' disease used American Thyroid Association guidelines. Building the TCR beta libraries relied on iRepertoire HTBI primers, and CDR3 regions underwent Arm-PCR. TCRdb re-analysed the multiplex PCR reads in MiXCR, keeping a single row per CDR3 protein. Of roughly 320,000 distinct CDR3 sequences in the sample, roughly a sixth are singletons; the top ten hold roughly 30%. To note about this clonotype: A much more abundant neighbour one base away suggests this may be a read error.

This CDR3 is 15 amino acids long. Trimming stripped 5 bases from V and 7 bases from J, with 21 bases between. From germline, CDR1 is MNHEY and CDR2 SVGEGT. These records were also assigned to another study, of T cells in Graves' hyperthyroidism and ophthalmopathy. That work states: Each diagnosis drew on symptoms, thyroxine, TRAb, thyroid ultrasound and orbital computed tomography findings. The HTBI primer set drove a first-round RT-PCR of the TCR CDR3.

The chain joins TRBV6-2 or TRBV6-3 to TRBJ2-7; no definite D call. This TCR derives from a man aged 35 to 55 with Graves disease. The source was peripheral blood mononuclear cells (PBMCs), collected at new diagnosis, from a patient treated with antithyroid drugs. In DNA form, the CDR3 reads TGTGCCAGCAGTGTTGGCAGTAGCTCCTACAATGAGCAGTACTTC. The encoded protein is CASSVGSSSYNEQYF.